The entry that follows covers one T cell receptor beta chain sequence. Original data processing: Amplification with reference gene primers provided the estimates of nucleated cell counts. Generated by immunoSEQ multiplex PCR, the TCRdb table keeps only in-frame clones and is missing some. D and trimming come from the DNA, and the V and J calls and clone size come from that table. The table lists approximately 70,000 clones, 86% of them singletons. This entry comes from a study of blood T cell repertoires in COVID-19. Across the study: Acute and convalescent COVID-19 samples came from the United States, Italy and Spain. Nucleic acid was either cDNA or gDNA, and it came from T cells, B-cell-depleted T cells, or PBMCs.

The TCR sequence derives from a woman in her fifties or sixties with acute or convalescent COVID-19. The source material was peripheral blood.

CDR3 sequence: CASGNWRSEETQYF. As DNA, the CDR3 is TGTGCCAGCGGAAACTGGCGGAGTGAGGAGACCCAGTACTTC. This rearrangement joins TRBV6-5 to TRBJ2-5; no reliable D call. V dropped 8 bases and J dropped 5 bases, with 18 bases sitting between them. CDR1 and CDR2 from the germline V gene are MNHEY and SVGAGI. CDR3 length: 14 amino acids.